These T cell receptor beta chains were read from a single sample in a study of CD8 T cells in Susac syndrome. TCRdb recomputed calls from the immunoSEQ multiplex PCR reads with MiXCR, one row per CDR3 protein. The data hold tens of thousands of distinct CDR3 sequences, with 95% to 97% observed a single time. Sequencing input: CD8+ T cells from PBMCs. These receptors all come from a human donor with Susac syndrome. The CDR3 runs from the conserved cysteine through the conserved F or W.

TRBJ2-3 TRBV9 CASSVAFLGADRDTQYF
TRBJ2-6 TRBV5-4 CASSLGQGLRSGANVLTF
TRBJ2-5 TRBV20-1 CSASPWTDQETQYF
TRBJ1-5 TRBV29-1 CSVSSQGNQPQHF
TRBJ1-5 TRBV6-6 CASSSSLQPQHF
TRBJ1-1 TRBV5-1 CASSSTLTIGQNTEAFF
TRBJ1-1 TRBV4-1 CASSRYAGIWTEAFF
TRBJ1-2 TRBV20-1 CSAPARGQGRPYGYTF
TRBJ1-1 TRBV19 CASSIEPGSTEAFF
TRBJ2-7 TRBV12-3/TRBV12-4 CASRGDVSSYEQYF
TRBJ2-1 TRBV19 CASSEELDGDEQFF
TRBJ1-5 TRBV4-3 CASSQDETGRQPQHF
TRBJ2-1 TRBV4-3 CASSQDSRGEQFF
TRBJ2-7 TRBV30 CAWNPQQGWDEQYF
TRBJ1-5 TRBV20-1 CSAPRDGNSNQPQHF
TRBJ2-3 TRBV3-1 CASSQRTSNWYF
TRBJ1-3 TRBV18 CASSPQGRRLSGNTIYF
TRBJ2-7 TRBV7-2 CASSPAGTGYEQYF
TRBJ2-2 TRBV30 CACPTSVSNTGELFF
TRBJ2-4 TRBV9 CASSPFQGAKNIQYF
TRBJ2-7 TRBV6-5 CATVAGDEQYF
TRBJ1-1 TRBV6-6 CASSYSMGTEAFF
TRBJ1-1 TRBV20-1 CSARVGLQAFF
TRBJ2-7 TRBV28 CASSLPGTEEQYF
TRBJ1-1 TRBV9 CASSVEVVATEAFF
TRBJ2-4 TRBV6-6 CASRGSRVAKNIQYF
TRBJ1-5 TRBV19 CASSIKQGTQPQHF
TRBJ2-3 TRBV5-1 CASSLGDRRSTDTQYF
TRBJ2-5 TRBV25-1 CASSVTVAPQYF
TRBJ2-7 TRBV20-1 CSARGTENSYEQYF
TRBJ2-5 TRBV4-2 CASSQGANSGETQYF
TRBJ1-2 TRBV10-3 CAISESDYGYTF
TRBJ1-5 TRBV9 CASSVGADNQPQHF
TRBJ2-7 TRBV7-9 CASSTSGAPRPYEQYF
TRBJ2-1 TRBV29-1 CSAERAGGLVEQFF
TRBJ1-5 TRBV2 CASRLDSGNQPQHF
TRBJ2-1 TRBV27 CASSPGLAAYNEQFF
TRBJ2-7 TRBV6-1 CAGSEGGQGFDEQYF
TRBJ2-2 TRBV27 CARPLRDRGHHSRNTGELFF
TRBJ1-6 TRBV11-3 CASSTGINSPLHF
TRBJ1-2 TRBV5-6 CASSPARGYGYTF
TRBJ2-2 TRBV3-1 CASSQHRGGLGELFF
TRBJ2-7 TRBV4-3 CASSQGGQGYEQYF
TRBJ1-1 TRBV9 CASSVLPDAWFEAFF
TRBJ2-7 TRBV3-1 CASSPGTSGSQYF
TRBJ2-5 TRBV5-5 CASSDGGTQYF
TRBJ1-4 TRBV7-2 CASSRDSYNEKLFF
TRBJ2-3 TRBV2 CASRGYRTSGSDTQYF
TRBJ2-5 TRBV10-3 CAISESMTGAETQYF
TRBJ1-2 TRBV7-9 CASSLDRGYGYTF
TRBJ1-1 TRBV28 CASSQPLRARGTEAFF
TRBJ1-2 TRBV6-2/TRBV6-3 CASSYRTVSGYTF
TRBJ2-1 TRBV7-9 CASSPWTGSSYNEQFF
TRBJ1-2 TRBV11-2 CASARTANYGYTF
TRBJ2-2 TRBV20-1 CSAIGTVPNTGELFF
TRBJ2-3 TRBV2 CASSLSGGRTDTQYF
TRBJ2-2 TRBV20-1 CSAPGAGVTNTGELFF
TRBJ1-5 TRBV6-5 CASGPGISNQPQHF
TRBJ2-4 TRBV12-2 CASRLVFNGPTGAKNIQYF
TRBJ2-7 TRBV7-9 CASTERGDQYF